The 21 T cell receptor beta chains listed next were all sequenced from one sample in a study of regulatory T cells in long-lasting Graves disease. The sample's time point: newly diagnosed GD, antithyroid drugs for less than 3 months. Isolated PBMC RNA provided the starting material for the TCR library. Researchers made TCR beta libraries by using iRepertoire HTBI primers and running Arm-PCR on CDR3 regions. TCRdb recomputed calls from the multiplex PCR reads with MiXCR, one row per CDR3 protein. The sample shows around 420,000 distinct CDR3 sequences, approximately 16% of them seen only once. These data are also associated with another study on T cells in Graves' hyperthyroidism and ophthalmopathy.

Sequenced material: peripheral blood mononuclear cells (PBMCs), taken at new diagnosis, from a patient treated with antithyroid drugs. These receptor sequences come from a woman aged 40 to 50 with Graves disease.

This clonotype was counted at least ten times. V is TRBV11-2 and J is TRBJ2-7, with D perhaps TRBD1 (6 bases). Trimming took 3 bases from V and 5 from J, leaving 14 bases between them. Germline loops: CDR1 SGHAT, CDR2 FQNNGV. CDR3 length equals 14 residues. CDR3 amino acids: CASSFTGMGDEQYF. For the CDR3, the DNA is TGTGCCAGCAGCTTTACAGGGATGGGGGACGAGCAGTACTTC.

This chain connects TRBV5-1 to TRBJ2-7; 12 nucleotides line up with TRBD1. The CDR3 consists of 15 residues. Germline loops: CDR1 SGHRS, CDR2 YFSETQ. V was pared by 4 bases and J by 6 bases, with 8 bases of the junction left unmatched. CDR3 coding DNA: TGCGCCAGCAGCATGGACCGGGACAGGGGGCGCGAGCAGTACTTC. Its protein product is CASSMDRDRGREQYF.

Comments on this clonotype: A single base separates this from a much larger clone, so it may be a read error. The chain links TRBV5-5 to TRBJ2-7; 7 bases fit TRBD1. The V and J ends lost 4 bases and 1 base, in that order; junction bases with no gene match: 8. The germline CDR1 and CDR2 sequences are SGHKS and YYEKEE (reference sequence). The CDR3 sequence is 15 residues long. This CDR3 is CASSGELTGSYEQYF. Here the CDR3 DNA reads TGTGCCAGCAGCGGGGAACTGACAGGGTCCTACGAGCAGTACTTC.

This clonotype has at least ten counts. The rearrangement joins TRBV10-2 to TRBJ2-1; the D is unclear. Germline V gene lookup returns CDR1 WSHSY and CDR2 SAAADI. The CDR3 has 14 residues. V gave up 2 bases and J gave up 7 bases, with 12 bases separating them. CDR3 region: CASSENSGPNEQFF. The CDR3 nucleotides are TGCGCCAGCAGTGAGAACTCCGGGCCGAATGAGCAGTTCTTC.

This clonotype was counted at least ten times. The chain carries TRBV13 and TRBJ2-1; D is perhaps TRBD2 (5 bases). The germline gives CDR1 PRHDT, CDR2 FYEKMQ (reference sequence). This CDR3 has 13 residues. The ends were cut back, 6 bases at V and 6 bases at J, with 12 bases in the middle. CDR3 region: CASSPDWLNEQFF. In nucleotides, the CDR3 is TGTGCCAGCAGTCCGGACTGGCTCAATGAGCAGTTCTTC.

The genes are TRBV6-2 or TRBV6-3 and TRBJ2-1; D unclear. This CDR3 is 13 amino acids long. Trimming stripped 7 bases from V and 4 bases from J, with 11 bases between. Germline V CDR1 and CDR2: MNHEY, SVGEGT. CDR3 region: CASTLNLYNEQFF. CDR3 in DNA: TGTGCCAGCACGTTAAACTTGTACAATGAGCAGTTCTTC.

The chain links TRBV6-2 or TRBV6-3 to TRBJ2-1, with TRBD1 as a possible D gene (6 bases). Trimming cost V 2 bases and J 10 bases, with 15 bases left between them. The CDR3 covers 14 residues. The germline gives CDR1 MNHEY, CDR2 SVGEGT. The CDR3 nucleotides read TGTGCCAGCAGTTACCGAACAGGGTTGATGGAGCAGTTCTTC. Encoded protein: CASSYRTGLMEQFF.

This clonotype was seen ten or more times. The chain joins TRBV12-3 or TRBV12-4 to TRBJ2-7; 10 positions agree with TRBD2. The CDR3 loop spans 14 amino acids. J lost 0 bases, V lost 5 bases, and 1 base had no gene match. Here the CDR3 DNA reads TGTGCCAGCAGTCCTAGCGGGAGCTCCTACGAGCAGTACTTC. It specifies CASSPSGSSYEQYF.

This clonotype has at least ten counts. The chain employs TRBV2 and TRBJ2-1, with D perhaps matching TRBD2 (6 bases). V shed 6 bases and J shed 6 bases, with 15 bases lying between them. The germline V gene has CDR1 SNHLY and CDR2 FYNNEI. The CDR3 runs 14 residues. DNA of the CDR3: TGTGCCAGCAGCCCTAGCGCCCGGGGCAATGAGCAGTTCTTC. It encodes CASSPSARGNEQFF.

This clonotype was counted at least ten times. J is TRBJ2-1 and V is TRBV6-1; D may be TRBD2 (6 bases). In germline, CDR1 is MNHNS, CDR2 SASEGT. Trimming removed 6 bases from V and 5 bases from J, with 17 bases in between. CDR3 length: 15 residues. This chain's CDR3 is CASRTWRGLNNEQFF. The CDR3 DNA is TGTGCCAGCAGAACTTGGCGGGGTCTAAACAATGAGCAGTTCTTC.

This clonotype was seen many times. The genes are TRBV18 and TRBJ2-1; D is perhaps TRBD2 (6 bases). The CDR3 totals 16 residues. Germline values: CDR1 KGHSH, CDR2 LQKENI. Trimming pared 3 bases from V and 0 bases from J, leaving 12 bases between. CDR3 sequence: CASSPPETSSYNEQFF. The CDR3 bases are TGTGCCAGCTCACCCCCGGAGACTAGCTCCTACAATGAGCAGTTCTTC.

The rearrangement joins TRBV9 to TRBJ2-7; D could derive from TRBD1 or TRBD2 (7 bases each). The CDR3 loop spans 14 amino acids. V lost 4 bases and J 0 bases, leaving 11 bases between the germline ends. Germline V lookup: CDR1 SGDLS, CDR2 YYNGEE. Here the CDR3 DNA reads TGTGCCAGCAGCCCAGGGGGGGACTCCTACGAGCAGTACTTC. It codes for CASSPGGDSYEQYF. The full variable domain, rest sourced from reference TRBV9 and TRBJ2-7, is DSGVTQTPKHLITATGQRVTLRCSPRSGDLSVYWYQQSLDQGLQFLIQYYNGEERAKGNILERFSAQQFPDLHSELNLSSLELGDSALYFCASSPGGDSYEQYFGPGTRLTVT.

V is TRBV6-1 and J is TRBJ2-4, with 10 positions matching TRBD2. Germline CDR1 MNHNS, CDR2 SASEGT. CDR3 length equals 16 residues. After removal of 7 bases from V and 8 bases from J, the junction contained 14 bases not matched to a gene. The CDR3 DNA follows: TGTGCCAGCACTCTGGGCGGGCTAGCGGGAGTCTACATTCAGTACTTC. This codes for CASTLGGLAGVYIQYF.

The chain is built from TRBV28 and TRBJ2-7, with 9 bases that match TRBD2. The length of the CDR3 is 17 residues. Germline V gene sequence: CDR1 MDHEN, CDR2 SYDVKM. The junction had 7 bases not matched to a gene; V was cut back by 1 base and J by 0 bases. As DNA, the CDR3 is TGTGCCAGCAGTTTATCCCCTAGCGGGGTCACCTCCTACGAGCAGTACTTC. Translated: CASSLSPSGVTSYEQYF. Combining the CDR3 with reference TRBV28 and TRBJ2-7 gives the whole variable domain DVKVTQSSRYLVKRTGEKVFLECVQDMDHENMFWYRQDPGLGLRLIYFSYDVKMKEKGDIPEGYSVSREKKERFSLILESASTNQTSMYLCASSLSPSGVTSYEQYFGPGTRLTVT.

The chain recombines TRBV20-1 with TRBJ1-1; tentatively, D is TRBD1 (5 bases). The CDR3 is made up of 18 amino acids. Trimming pared 0 bases from V and 1 base from J, leaving 21 bases between. Per the germline V gene, CDR1 is DFQATT and CDR2 is SNEGSKA (reference sequence). Here the CDR3 reads CSARDIRRGTGTNTEAFF. The DNA of the CDR3 is TGCAGTGCTAGAGATATCCGACGCGGGACCGGAACGAACACTGAAGCTTTCTTT.

The table lists this clonotype with many counts. V gene TRBV9 combines with J gene TRBJ1-5; no definite D call. Trimming removed 4 bases at V and 0 bases at J, with 17 bases between. CDR1 is SGDLS and CDR2 is YYNGEE in the germline V gene. This CDR3 is 17 amino acids long. The CDR3 sequence: CASSPRTDLYSNQPQHF. CDR3 nucleotides: TGTGCCAGCAGCCCCCGGACCGATCTGTATAGCAATCAGCCCCAGCATTTT.

V and J are TRBV28 and TRBJ1-1; D is ambiguous. Germline loops: CDR1 MDHEN, CDR2 SYDVKM. The V end lost 7 bases, the J end lost 4 bases, and 13 bases lay between the germline ends. The CDR3 has 13 amino acids. CDR3 in DNA: TGTGCCAGCACTCTCCGACGGGGCACTGAAGCTTTCTTT. Residues: CASTLRRGTEAFF. Together with reference TRBV28 and TRBJ1-1, the CDR3 gives the full variable domain: DVKVTQSSRYLVKRTGEKVFLECVQDMDHENMFWYRQDPGLGLRLIYFSYDVKMKEKGDIPEGYSVSREKKERFSLILESASTNQTSMYLCASTLRRGTEAFFGQGTRLTVV.

The J gene is TRBJ2-7, the V gene TRBV15, with D perhaps TRBD1 (6 bases). Germline V gene sequence: CDR1 LNHNV, CDR2 YYDKDF (reference sequence). There are 15 residues in the CDR3. V was pared by 0 bases and J by 2 bases, with 11 bases between. CDR3 nucleotide sequence: TGTGCCACCAGCAGAGATGTGGGACACCCCTACGAGCAGTACTTC. It specifies CATSRDVGHPYEQYF.

At least ten counts were recorded for this clonotype. The chain joins TRBV7-2 to TRBJ1-2, with 10 bases identical to TRBD1. This CDR3 comprises 13 residues. Trimming cost V 6 bases and J 4 bases; bases outside gene matches: 2. Germline CDR1 and CDR2: SGHTA and FQGNSA. This CDR3 reads CASRDRGIYGYTF. CDR3 coding DNA: TGTGCCAGCAGGGACAGGGGGATCTATGGCTACACCTTC. Using reference TRBV7-2 and TRBJ1-2 for the parts outside the CDR3, the full variable domain is GAGVSQSPSNKVTEKGKDVELRCDPISGHTALYWYRQSLGQGLEFLIYFQGNSAPDKSGLPSDRFSAERTGGSVSTLTIQRTQQEDSAVYLCASRDRGIYGYTFGSGTRLTVV.

The table lists this clonotype with many counts. V usage is TRBV6-1 and J usage is TRBJ1-1; 9 bases fit TRBD1. Germline lookup yields CDR1 MNHNS and CDR2 SASEGT. Losses at the gene ends were 6 bases for V and 4 bases for J; bases not matched to a gene: 3. The CDR3 runs to 13 residues. CDR3 bases: TGTGCCAGCAGCGGGACAGGGTTCACTGAAGCTTTCTTT. Amino acids: CASSGTGFTEAFF.

This clonotype occurred many times. The rearrangement joins TRBV19 to TRBJ1-1, with 9 bases lining up with TRBD1. The germline gives CDR1 LNHDA, CDR2 SQIVND (reference sequence). Unmatched junction bases numbered 7, after V lost 6 bases and J lost 5 bases. The CDR3 extends over 14 amino acids. The CDR3 DNA reads TGTGCCAGTAGCAAACAGGGGGCAAGGACTGAAGCTTTCTTT. Its translation is CASSKQGARTEAFF.